This TCR beta chain was obtained from a study of post-analysis software for immune sequencing data. Study context: The courses of disease that were included comprised relapsing-remitting, secondary progressive and progressive-relapsing multiple sclerosis.

CDR3 length: 17 residues. Germline values: CDR1 MGHRA, CDR2 YSYEKL. The V segment lost 6 bases and the J segment 2 bases; nucleotides outside the gene matches: 10. The study's findings and limits: Analysis by F measure revealed that same-batch samples clustered strongly together. There were five or six TRBV segments more frequent in patients than controls, and TRBV5-6, TRBV5-1 and TRBV20-1 were among them.

In regard to this clonotype: The target antigen is unknown.

The library was made from cDNA and included unique molecular identifiers. Around 500,000 cDNA molecules were obtained per 1 to 10 million input T cells. TCRdb reanalysed the PCR reads using MiXCR and keeps one entry per CDR3 protein. The repertoire holds approximately 660,000 distinct CDR3 sequences, with roughly three fifths as singletons. J is TRBJ2-4 and V is TRBV4-1; 10 bases agree with TRBD1. The sample comprised blood. This clonotype was sampled from a girl aged 2-10 years with multiple sclerosis. This CDR3 is CASRSTGGVRSKNIQYF. The CDR3 coding sequence is TGCGCCAGCAGGTCGACAGGGGGCGTGAGGTCCAAAAACATTCAGTACTTC.